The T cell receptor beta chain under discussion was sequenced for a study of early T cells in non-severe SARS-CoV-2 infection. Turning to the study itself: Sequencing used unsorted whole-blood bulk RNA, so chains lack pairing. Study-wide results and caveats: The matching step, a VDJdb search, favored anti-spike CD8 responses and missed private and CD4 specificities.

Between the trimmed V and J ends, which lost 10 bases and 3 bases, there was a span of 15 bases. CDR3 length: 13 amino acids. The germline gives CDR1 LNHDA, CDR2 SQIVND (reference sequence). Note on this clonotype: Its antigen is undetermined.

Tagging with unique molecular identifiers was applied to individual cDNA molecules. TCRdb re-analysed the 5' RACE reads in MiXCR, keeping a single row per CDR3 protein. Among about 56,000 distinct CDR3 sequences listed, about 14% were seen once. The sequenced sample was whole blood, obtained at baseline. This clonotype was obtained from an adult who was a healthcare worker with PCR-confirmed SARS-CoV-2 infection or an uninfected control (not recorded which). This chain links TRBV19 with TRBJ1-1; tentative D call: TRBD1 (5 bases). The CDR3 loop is CATDQGQYTEAFF. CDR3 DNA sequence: TGTGCCACTGACCAGGGTCAATACACTGAAGCTTTCTTT.